The text below deals with one TCR beta chain. Its target antigen remains unknown. No base qualities exist here, and no much larger clone lies one base off it. This sample was taken from a study of blood T cell repertoires in COVID-19 (TCRdb year 2020). For the wider study: Collaborator samples came from the United States, Italy and Spain and covered acute and convalescent phases of COVID-19. The material from the prospective study consisted of cDNA or gDNA derived from T cells, B-cell-depleted T cells, or PBMCs. Subjects who had been exposed to COVID-19, were actively infected with it, or had recovered from it provided the deeply sampled blood TCRbeta repertoires that made up the dataset. The repertoires were released in a freely available public database meant as a resource for research on the immune response to SARS-CoV-2. The samples were drawn from the first 160 participants of the ongoing ImmuneRACE study and from 1,254 subjects provided by 6 global collaborators. A de-identified subject ID, COVID-19 status, age in years and sex were almost always included in the sample metadata. Where available, HLA class I and class II types were obtained from metadata supplied by the sample provider rather than from assay-based typing. Paper-wide results and their limitations: The quantity of clinical and demographic metadata differed by source and by participant and was supplied without curation.

The CDR3 holds 17 amino acids from the cysteine to the phenylalanine. Of the read, only the CDR3 DNA is kept; its 51 bases are in frame from base 1. From a lookup of the germline V gene (reference sequence), CDR1 and CDR2 are LGHDT and YNNKEL. After removal of 4 bases from V and 1 base from J, the junction retains 6 bases not matched to a gene. Each collaborating institution followed its own protocols to collect whole blood in K2EDTA tubes. For TCRbeta analysis, collaborator samples were shipped as frozen whole blood, as isolated PBMCs, or as DNA extracted from either sample type. TCRbeta CDR3 regions were amplified from genomic DNA by means of the immunoSEQ Assay, a bias-controlled multiplex PCR. Turning to the authors' computational methods: Within the assay, amplification of reference gene primers was used to estimate how many nucleated cells each sample contained. Sequence reads were collapsed and filtered to measure the absolute abundance of every unique TCRbeta CDR3 rearrangement. Productive Simpson clonality was computed per sample as the square root of Simpson's diversity index over productive rearrangements. TCRdb limited this immuneACCESS table to in-frame rearrangements with V and J called. A share of clones is missing; checked studies link under half to unresolved V genes, and the rest is unexplained. D and trimming were read from the DNA, whereas the V and J calls and clone size are those reported in that table. The sample has 55,000 to 80,000 clones on record, approximately 91% of them singletons. Approximately 1.6% of the sample rests with the top ten.

Here the chain combines TRBV3-1 (or the pseudogene TRBV3-2) and TRBJ2-3; 12 junctional bases match TRBD2. The clonotype comes from a human donor in a cohort sampled during active COVID-19. Sequenced sample: peripheral blood. The CDR3 region: CASSPRTSGIGTDTQYF. The nucleotide sequence is given as TGTGCCAGCAGCCCTCGGACTAGCGGGATAGGCACAGATACGCAGTATTTT.